The next 15 T cell receptor beta chains were all read from a single sample in a study of human T cells and chemical hapten exposure. TCRdb itself ran the RACE reads through MiXCR, one entry per CDR3 protein. Among roughly 80,000 distinct CDR3 sequences listed, around 9.3% were seen once. The time point denotes: healthy volunteer bleed at 6 weeks. It was unfractionated whole blood from which total RNA was extracted. The sequenced material came from whole blood. Every receptor here comes from a female donor in good health. Some clones in this sample may be carry-over from other donors' samples.

A note on this clonotype: This clone may be a read error of a much larger clone one base away. This sequence joins TRBV12-3 or TRBV12-4 and TRBJ2-1, with unresolved D. This CDR3 comprises 13 residues. Trimming shortened V by 4 bases and J by 4 bases, and 8 bases separated the two germline ends. This CDR3 is CASSSPIYNEQFF. The CDR3 DNA follows: TGTGCCAGCAGTTCCCCGATATACAATGAGCAGTTCTTC.

In its sample, this clonotype was seen a few times. J is TRBJ2-7 and V is TRBV7-2; 8 bases fit TRBD2. This CDR3 has 17 amino acids. Germline CDR1 reads SGHTA; CDR2 reads FQGNSA. The V segment lost 0 bases and the J segment 4 bases; nucleotides outside the gene matches: 11. CDR3 loop: CASSLARGTASGYEQYF. As DNA, the CDR3 is TGTGCCAGCAGCTTAGCGAGAGGGACGGCTAGCGGGTACGAGCAGTACTTC.

This clonotype was found many times. V and J are TRBV28 and TRBJ1-6; D gene ambiguous. Trimming left V 1 base short and J 4 bases short, with 5 bases between. Germline V gene sequence: CDR1 MDHEN, CDR2 SYDVKM. The CDR3 loop spans 14 amino acids. CDR3 loop: CASSLSVYNSPLHF. CDR3 bases: TGTGCCAGCAGTTTATCAGTTTATAATTCACCCCTCCACTTT. The full variable domain, its missing parts supplied by reference TRBV28 and TRBJ1-6, is DVKVTQSSRYLVKRTGEKVFLECVQDMDHENMFWYRQDPGLGLRLIYFSYDVKMKEKGDIPEGYSVSREKKERFSLILESASTNQTSMYLCASSLSVYNSPLHFGNGTRLTVT.

The chain recombines TRBV4-2 with TRBJ2-6; 8 positions match TRBD1. V lost 4 bases and J lost 0; bases outside the gene matches: 8. Germline V gene sequence: CDR1 LGHNA, CDR2 YNFKEQ. The CDR3 loop spans 18 amino acids. The CDR3 loop reads CASSPRQGYYSGANVLTF. The CDR3 DNA follows: TGTGCCAGCAGCCCAAGACAGGGGTATTACTCTGGGGCCAACGTCCTGACTTTC.

This clonotype was seen only a few times. The rearrangement joins TRBV29-1 to TRBJ2-7; 8 nucleotides agree with TRBD1. Germline loops: CDR1 SQVTM, CDR2 ANQGSEA. V lost 6 bases and J lost 4; bases outside the gene matches: 8. This CDR3 is built from 13 residues. In nucleotides, the CDR3 is TGCAGCGTGGGAACAGGGGGTGAATACGAGCAGTACTTC. Protein: CSVGTGGEYEQYF.

The rearrangement links TRBV3-1 to TRBJ2-7, with 7 bases fitting TRBD1. The germline CDR1 and CDR2 sequences are LGHDT and YNNKEL (reference sequence). The CDR3 extends over 11 amino acids. The V gene end was trimmed by 10 bases and the J gene end by 7 bases; junction bases not matched to a gene: 7. The CDR3 DNA follows: TGTGCCACCAGGGGGACGGGGGAGCAGTACTTC. Amino acid sequence: CATRGTGEQYF.

This clonotype was counted only a few times. Here the CDR3 reads CASSLDGSGANVLTF. The CDR3 DNA sequence: TGTGCCAGCAGCTTAGACGGCTCCGGGGCCAACGTCCTGACTTTC. The V call is TRBV7-9, the J call TRBJ2-6; D remains ambiguous. CDR3 length: 15 amino acids. Germline V gene sequence: CDR1 SEHNR, CDR2 FQNEAQ (reference sequence). Deletions cut 1 base from V and 4 bases from J, with 8 bases between.

The sample holds many counts of this clonotype. This chain links TRBV28 with TRBJ2-6; D tentatively fits TRBD1 or TRBD2 (5 bases each). Trimming left V 7 bases short and J 0 bases short, with 16 bases between. Germline lookup yields CDR1 MDHEN and CDR2 SYDVKM. This CDR3 has 17 amino acids. The CDR3, as DNA: TGTGCCAGCACTGGGGACGGTTCGAGCTCTGGGGCCAACGTCCTGACTTTC. Amino acid sequence: CASTGDGSSSGANVLTF.

This chain connects TRBV4-1 to TRBJ1-2, with TRBD1 as a possible D gene (6 bases). Germline V CDR1 and CDR2: MGHRA, YSYEKL. V lost 4 bases and J lost 6, with 15 bases in between. The CDR3 contains 14 residues. In DNA, the CDR3 is TGCGCCAGCAGCCTGCAACAGGGATACCATGGCTACACCTTC. Translation gives CASSLQQGYHGYTF.

This clonotype was observed at least ten times. The chain combines TRBV18 with TRBJ1-6; 8 bases align to TRBD1. The CDR3 covers 16 residues. The V gene's germline CDR1 is KGHSH and CDR2 LQKENI. With V trimmed by 2 bases and J by 11 bases, 11 bases remained unmatched. CDR3 sequence (DNA): TGTGCCAGCTCACCATCTGCAGGGGGCGTCTCAGCACCCCTCCACTTT. This encodes CASSPSAGGVSAPLHF.

The rearrangement joins TRBV5-8 to TRBJ1-5; no reliable D call. This CDR3 region has 14 residues. Germline V gene lookup returns CDR1 SGHTS and CDR2 YDEGEE. Deletions cut 1 base from V and 2 bases from J, with 7 bases between. The CDR3 is CASSLFRGNQPQHF. In nucleotides, the CDR3 is TGTGCCAGCAGCTTGTTTAGAGGCAATCAGCCCCAGCATTTT.

This chain connects TRBV5-1 to TRBJ2-7; 7 bases map to TRBD1. V lost 0 bases and J lost 3; bases outside the gene matches: 9. CDR1 and CDR2 (germline): SGHRS, YFSETQ. This CDR3 region has 16 residues. CDR3 loop: CASSLGARDRYYEQYF. Written as DNA, the CDR3 is TGCGCCAGCAGCTTGGGCGCTCGGGACAGATACTACGAGCAGTACTTC.

A few counts support this clonotype. The J gene is TRBJ2-3, the V gene TRBV5-1; D possibly corresponds to TRBD2 (6 bases). CDR1 SGHRS and CDR2 YFSETQ come from the germline V gene. The CDR3 runs 17 residues. Between the trimmed V and J ends, which lost 0 bases and 2 bases, there was a span of 16 bases. The CDR3 reads CASSLEGSTSLTDTQYF. The CDR3 DNA is TGCGCCAGCAGCTTGGAAGGCAGCACTAGCCTCACAGATACGCAGTATTTT.

This clonotype has at least ten counts. This rearrangement joins TRBV5-6 to TRBJ1-5, with D perhaps TRBD1 (6 bases). Germline CDR1 is SGHDT and CDR2 is YYEEEE. The V end was cut by 3 bases, the J end by 6 bases, with 13 bases between. The CDR3 is 14 residues long. The CDR3, as DNA: TGTGCCAGCAGCTCCCGACAGGATCGTCAGCCCCAGCATTTT. It specifies CASSSRQDRQPQHF.

There are many counts of this clonotype. This rearrangement joins TRBV7-9 to TRBJ2-3, with D perhaps matching TRBD1 or TRBD2 (6 bases each). The CDR3 has 16 residues. Germline CDR1 SEHNR, CDR2 FQNEAQ (reference sequence). Trimming left V 3 bases short and J 2 bases short, with 15 bases between. This chain's CDR3 is CASSLNTGALTDTQYF. CDR3 sequence (DNA): TGTGCCAGCAGCTTGAATACGGGGGCCCTCACAGATACGCAGTATTTT.